This TCR beta chain emerged from a study of blood T cell repertoires in COVID-19. How the authors handled the data: Amplification of reference gene primers provided the estimated nucleated cell counts. The table came from immunoSEQ multiplex PCR; TCRdb's copy has only in-frame clones and leaves some out. Clonal size and the V and J genes are those of that table, whereas D and trimming came from the DNA. The data contain about 130,000 clones, around four fifths of them seen just once; the ten biggest clones take up 9.7%. The CDR3 has 13 amino acids. The junction had 5 bases not matched to a gene; V was cut back by 6 bases and J by 4 bases. Germline V gene data show CDR1 as MNHNY and CDR2 as SVGAGI (reference sequence).

The sample was peripheral blood. The chain is built from TRBV6-6 and TRBJ2-7, with 8 bases that match TRBD2. This TCR was recovered from a man aged 40-50 years with active or convalescent COVID-19. Here the CDR3 DNA reads TGTGCCAGCAGAAATAGCGGGGCTTACGAGCAGTACTTC. Encoded protein: CASRNSGAYEQYF.